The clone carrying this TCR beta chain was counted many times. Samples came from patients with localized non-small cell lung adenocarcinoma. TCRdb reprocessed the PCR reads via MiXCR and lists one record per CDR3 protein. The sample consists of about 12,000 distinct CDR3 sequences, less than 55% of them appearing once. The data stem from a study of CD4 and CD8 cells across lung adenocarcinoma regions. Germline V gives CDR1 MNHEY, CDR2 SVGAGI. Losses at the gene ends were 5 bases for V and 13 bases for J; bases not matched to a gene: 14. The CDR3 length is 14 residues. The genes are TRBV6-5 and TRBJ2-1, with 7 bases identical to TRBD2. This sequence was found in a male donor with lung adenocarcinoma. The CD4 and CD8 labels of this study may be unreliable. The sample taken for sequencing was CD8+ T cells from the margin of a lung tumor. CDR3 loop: CASSSGIAKNIQFF. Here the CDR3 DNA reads TGTGCCAGCAGTAGCGGGATAGCCAAAAACATTCAGTTCTTC.